This T cell receptor (beta chain) was identified in a study of T cells in Graves' hyperthyroidism and ophthalmopathy. General study findings and limits: Blood also carried most thyroid clonotypes expanded above 0.001.

RNA transcripts yielded amplified TCR beta CDR3 regions. The HTBI primer set drove a first-round RT-PCR of the TCR CDR3. TCRdb used MiXCR to reprocess the multiplex PCR reads, holding one entry per CDR3 protein. The table records 600,000 to 650,000 distinct CDR3 sequences, roughly 17% of them present only once. CDR3 size: 15 residues. V shed 4 bases and J 6 bases; nucleotides not matched to a gene: 10. The germline V gene has CDR1 LNHDA and CDR2 SQIVND (reference sequence). When ophthalmopathy did not progress within 18 months, Graves' hyperthyroidism was considered stable. Fresh 10 ml peripheral blood yielded PBMCs. As regards this clonotype: The target antigen is unknown.

This TCR came from a woman in her thirties with Graves' hyperthyroidism. J is TRBJ2-7 and V is TRBV19, with TRBD2 identical over 9 bases. Sample: blood. In DNA form, the CDR3 reads TGTGCCAGTAGTACTTCAGTAGCGGGAGTGGTCGAGCAGTACTTC. Translation gives CASSTSVAGVVEQYF.